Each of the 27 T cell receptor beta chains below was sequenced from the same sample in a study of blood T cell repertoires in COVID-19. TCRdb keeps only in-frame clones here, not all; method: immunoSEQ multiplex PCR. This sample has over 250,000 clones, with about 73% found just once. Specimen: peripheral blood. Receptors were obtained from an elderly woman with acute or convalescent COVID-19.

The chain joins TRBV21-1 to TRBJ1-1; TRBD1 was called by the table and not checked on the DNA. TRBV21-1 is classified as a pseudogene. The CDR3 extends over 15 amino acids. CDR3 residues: CASSKKGRAHTEAFF. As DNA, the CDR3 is TGTGCCAGCAGCAAAAAAGGCAGGGCCCACACTGAAGCTTTCTTT.

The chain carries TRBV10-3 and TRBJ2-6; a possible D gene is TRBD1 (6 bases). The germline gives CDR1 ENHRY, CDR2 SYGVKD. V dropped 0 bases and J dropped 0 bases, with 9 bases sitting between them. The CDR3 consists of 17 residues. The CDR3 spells CAISESKGGSGANVLTF. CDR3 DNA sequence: TGTGCCATCAGTGAGTCGAAAGGGGGCTCTGGGGCCAACGTCCTGACTTTC.

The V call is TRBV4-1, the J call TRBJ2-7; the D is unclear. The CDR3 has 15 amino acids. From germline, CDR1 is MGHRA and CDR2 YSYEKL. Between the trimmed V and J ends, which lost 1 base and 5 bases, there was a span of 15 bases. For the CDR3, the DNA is TGCGCCAGCAGCCAAGTTTATCCCGGAACAGACGAGCAGTACTTC. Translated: CASSQVYPGTDEQYF.

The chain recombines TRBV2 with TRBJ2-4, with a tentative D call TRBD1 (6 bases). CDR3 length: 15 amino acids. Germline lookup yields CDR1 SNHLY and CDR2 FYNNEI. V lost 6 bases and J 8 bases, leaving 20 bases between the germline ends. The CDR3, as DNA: TGTGCCAGCAGGACTCGGGACAAAGGGTCGGACATTCAGTACTTC. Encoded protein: CASRTRDKGSDIQYF.

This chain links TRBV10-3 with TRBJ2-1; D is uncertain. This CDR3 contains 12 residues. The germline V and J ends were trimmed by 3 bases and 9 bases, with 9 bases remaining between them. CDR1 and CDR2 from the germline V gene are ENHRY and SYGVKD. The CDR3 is CAISDRDGEQFF. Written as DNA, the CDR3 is TGTGCCATCAGTGATCGCGATGGTGAGCAGTTCTTC.

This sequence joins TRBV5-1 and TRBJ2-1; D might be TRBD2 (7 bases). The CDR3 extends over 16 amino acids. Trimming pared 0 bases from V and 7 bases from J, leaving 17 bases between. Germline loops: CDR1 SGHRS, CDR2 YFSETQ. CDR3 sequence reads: CASSLVPGAGGNEQFF. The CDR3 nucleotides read TGCGCCAGCAGCTTGGTCCCGGGGGCCGGGGGGAATGAGCAGTTCTTC.

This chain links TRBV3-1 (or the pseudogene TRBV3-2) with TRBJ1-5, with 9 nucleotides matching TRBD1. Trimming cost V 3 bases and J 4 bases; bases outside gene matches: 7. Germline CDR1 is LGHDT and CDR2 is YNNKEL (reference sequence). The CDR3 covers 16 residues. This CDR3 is CASSQGGQGGNQPQHF. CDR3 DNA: TGTGCCAGCAGCCAGGGGGGACAGGGCGGTAATCAGCCCCAGCATTTT.

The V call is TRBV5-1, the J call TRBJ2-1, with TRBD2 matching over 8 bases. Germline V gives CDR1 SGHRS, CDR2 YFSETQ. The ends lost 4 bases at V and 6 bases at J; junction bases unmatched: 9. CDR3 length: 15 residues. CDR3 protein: CASSRDFLAGNEQFF. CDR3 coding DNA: TGCGCCAGCAGCCGGGACTTTCTAGCGGGCAATGAGCAGTTCTTC.

This chain's CDR3 is CASSRTAVDTQYF. DNA of the CDR3: TGTGCCAGCAGCCGGACAGCTGTTGATACGCAGTATTTT. The V and J genes are TRBV12-3 or TRBV12-4 and TRBJ2-3; possible D gene TRBD1, 6 bases. The CDR3 has 13 residues. V lost 6 bases, J lost 6 bases, and 13 bases lay in between.

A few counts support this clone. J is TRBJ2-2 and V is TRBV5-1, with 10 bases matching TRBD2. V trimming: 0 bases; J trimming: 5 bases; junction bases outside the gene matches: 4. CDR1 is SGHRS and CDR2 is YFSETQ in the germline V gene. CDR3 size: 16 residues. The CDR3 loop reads CASSLASSGRTGELFF. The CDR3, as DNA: TGCGCCAGCAGCTTGGCCTCTAGCGGGAGAACCGGGGAGCTGTTTTTT.

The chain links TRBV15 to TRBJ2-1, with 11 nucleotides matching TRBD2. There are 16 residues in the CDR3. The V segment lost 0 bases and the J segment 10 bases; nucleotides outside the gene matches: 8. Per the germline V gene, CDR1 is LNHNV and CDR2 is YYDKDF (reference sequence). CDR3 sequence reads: CATSRETSGIAGEQFF. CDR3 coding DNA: TGTGCCACCAGCAGAGAGACTAGCGGGATAGCGGGCGAGCAGTTCTTC.

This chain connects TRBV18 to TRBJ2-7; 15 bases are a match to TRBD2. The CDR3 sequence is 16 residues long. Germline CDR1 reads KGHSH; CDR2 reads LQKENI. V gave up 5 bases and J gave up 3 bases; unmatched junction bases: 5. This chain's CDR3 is CASSEGLAGGSYEQYF. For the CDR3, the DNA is TGTGCCAGCTCAGAGGGACTAGCGGGAGGTAGCTACGAGCAGTACTTC.

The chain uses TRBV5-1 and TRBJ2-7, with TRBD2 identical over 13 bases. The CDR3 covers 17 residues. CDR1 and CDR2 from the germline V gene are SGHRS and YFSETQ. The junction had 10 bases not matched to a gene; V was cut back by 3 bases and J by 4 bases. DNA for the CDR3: TGCGCCAGCAGCTCCCAATCCACTAGCGGGGGGGCTTACGAGCAGTACTTC. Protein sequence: CASSSQSTSGGAYEQYF.

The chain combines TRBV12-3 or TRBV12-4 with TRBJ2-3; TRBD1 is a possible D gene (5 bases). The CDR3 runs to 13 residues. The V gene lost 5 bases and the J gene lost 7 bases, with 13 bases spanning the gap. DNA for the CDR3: TGTGCCAGCAGTACACCTCAGGGAAATACGCAGTATTTT. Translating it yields CASSTPQGNTQYF.

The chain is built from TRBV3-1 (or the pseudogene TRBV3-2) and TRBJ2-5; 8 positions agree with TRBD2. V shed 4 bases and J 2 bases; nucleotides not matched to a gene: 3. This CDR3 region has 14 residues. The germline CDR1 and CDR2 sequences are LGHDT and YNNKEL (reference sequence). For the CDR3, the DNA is TGTGCCAGCAGCCGTCGGGGGGGTCAAGAGACCCAGTACTTC. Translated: CASSRRGGQETQYF.

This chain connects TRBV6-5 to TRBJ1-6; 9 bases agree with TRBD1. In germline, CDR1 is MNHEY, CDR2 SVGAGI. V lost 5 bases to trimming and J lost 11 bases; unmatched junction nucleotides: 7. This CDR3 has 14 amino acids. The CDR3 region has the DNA TGTGCCAGCAGTCAAACAGGGGGCCCGCCACCCCTCCACTTT. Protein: CASSQTGGPPPLHF.

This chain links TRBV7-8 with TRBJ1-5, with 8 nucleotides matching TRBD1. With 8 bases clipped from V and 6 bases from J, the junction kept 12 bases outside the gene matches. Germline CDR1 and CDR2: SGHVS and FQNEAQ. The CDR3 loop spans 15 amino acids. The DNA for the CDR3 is TGTGCCAGCTCTGCGACAGGGGTGGTGAGTCAGCCCCAGCATTTT. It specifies CASSATGVVSQPQHF.

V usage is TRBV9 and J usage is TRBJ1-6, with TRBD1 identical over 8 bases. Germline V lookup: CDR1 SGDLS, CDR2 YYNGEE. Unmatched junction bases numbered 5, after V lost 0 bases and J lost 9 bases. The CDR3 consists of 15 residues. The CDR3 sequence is CASSVDQGAGSPLHF. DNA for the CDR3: TGTGCCAGCAGCGTAGATCAGGGGGCAGGTTCACCCCTCCACTTT. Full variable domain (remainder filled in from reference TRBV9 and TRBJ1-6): DSGVTQTPKHLITATGQRVTLRCSPRSGDLSVYWYQQSLDQGLQFLIQYYNGEERAKGNILERFSAQQFPDLHSELNLSSLELGDSALYFCASSVDQGAGSPLHFGNGTRLTVT.

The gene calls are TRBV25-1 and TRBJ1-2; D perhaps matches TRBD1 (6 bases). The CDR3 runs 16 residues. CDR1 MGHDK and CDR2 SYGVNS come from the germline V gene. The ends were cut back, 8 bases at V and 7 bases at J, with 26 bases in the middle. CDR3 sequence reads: CASSPFRQAARAGYTF. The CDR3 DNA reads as TGTGCCAGCTCTCCCTTCCGACAGGCGGCGCGTGCTGGCTACACCTTC.

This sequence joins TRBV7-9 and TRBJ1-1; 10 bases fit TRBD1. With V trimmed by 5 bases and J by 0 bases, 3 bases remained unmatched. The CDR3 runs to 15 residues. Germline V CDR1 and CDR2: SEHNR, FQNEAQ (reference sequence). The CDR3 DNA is TGTGCCAGCAGCGGTGGGACAGGGGTGAACACTGAAGCTTTCTTT. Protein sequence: CASSGGTGVNTEAFF.

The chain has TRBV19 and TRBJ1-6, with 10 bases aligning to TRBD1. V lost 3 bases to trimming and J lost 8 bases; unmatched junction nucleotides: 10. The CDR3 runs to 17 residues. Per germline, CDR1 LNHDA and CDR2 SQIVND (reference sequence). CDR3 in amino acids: CASSILPGQGDDSPLHF. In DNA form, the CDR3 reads TGTGCCAGTAGTATTTTACCCGGACAGGGGGATGATTCACCCCTCCACTTT.

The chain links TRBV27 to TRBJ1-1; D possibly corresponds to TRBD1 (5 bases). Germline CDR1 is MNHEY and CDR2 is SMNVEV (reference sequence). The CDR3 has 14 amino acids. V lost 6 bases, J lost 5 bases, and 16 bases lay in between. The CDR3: CASRSLRGGTEAFF. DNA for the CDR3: TGTGCCAGCAGAAGTCTAAGGGGAGGGACTGAAGCTTTCTTT.

The CDR3 DNA is TGTGCCAGCGGGGACAGGTTGAACACTGAAGCTTTCTTT. This sequence encodes CASGDRLNTEAFF. This chain joins TRBV2 and TRBJ1-1; 8 nucleotides line up with TRBD1. V was pared by 8 bases and J by 0 bases, with 2 bases of the junction left unmatched. CDR3 length equals 13 residues. From germline, CDR1 is SNHLY and CDR2 FYNNEI.

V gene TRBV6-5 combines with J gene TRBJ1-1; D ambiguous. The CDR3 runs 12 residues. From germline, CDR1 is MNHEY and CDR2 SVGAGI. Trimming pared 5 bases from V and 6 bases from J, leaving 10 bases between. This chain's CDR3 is CASSNSIPEAFF. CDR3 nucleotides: TGTGCCAGCAGTAACAGTATTCCTGAAGCTTTCTTT.

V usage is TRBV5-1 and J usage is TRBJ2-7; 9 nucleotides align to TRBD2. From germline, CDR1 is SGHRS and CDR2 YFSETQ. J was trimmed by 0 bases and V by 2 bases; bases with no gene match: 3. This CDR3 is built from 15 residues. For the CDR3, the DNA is TGCGCCAGCAGCTTTGTAGCGGGAGCCTCCTACGAGCAGTACTTC. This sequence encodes CASSFVAGASYEQYF.

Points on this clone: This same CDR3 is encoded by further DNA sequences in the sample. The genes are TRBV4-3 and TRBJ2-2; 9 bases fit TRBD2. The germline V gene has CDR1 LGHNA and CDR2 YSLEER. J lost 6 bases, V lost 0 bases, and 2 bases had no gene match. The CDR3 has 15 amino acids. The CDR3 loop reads CASSQDRLAAGELFF. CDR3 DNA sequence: TGCGCCAGCAGCCAAGATAGACTAGCGGCCGGGGAGCTGTTTTTT.

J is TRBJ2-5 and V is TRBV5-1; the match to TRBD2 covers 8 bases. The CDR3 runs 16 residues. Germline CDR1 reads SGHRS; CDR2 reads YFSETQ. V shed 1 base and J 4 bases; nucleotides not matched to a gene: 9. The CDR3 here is CASSLRPGGTGETQYF. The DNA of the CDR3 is TGCGCCAGCAGCTTGCGGCCGGGGGGGACTGGAGAGACCCAGTACTTC.